A single T cell receptor (beta chain) is shown here with its context. What it binds is unknown. This sample's TCRbeta library carried unique molecular identifier barcodes. MiXCR was run by TCRdb on the PCR reads, yielding one entry per CDR3 protein. Of about 420,000 distinct CDR3 sequences listed, about 16% were seen once; the top ten hold over 25%. This sample is part of a study of T-cell reconstitution after alpha-beta-depleted transplantation in children. General study points: Surviving thymic progenitors and recipient T cells were the source of high TCRbeta diversity at day 60 in some patients. A year had passed since transplant, and T-cell counts and diversity by then came mostly from newly produced T cells. Roughly two months post-transplant, alpha-beta T cells reportedly originated from several hundred graft clones that had expanded.

Germline V lookup: CDR1 SGHTA, CDR2 FQGNSA. The CDR3 totals 14 residues. Trimming cost V 3 bases and J 7 bases; bases outside gene matches: 8. The receptor comes from a boy less than two years old who had a stem cell transplant for Wiskott-Aldrich syndrome, so the T cells may come from the graft donor. This specimen was PBMCs, mostly from graft donor cells, taken 360 days after TCRalphabeta/CD19-depleted stem cell transplant. The chain combines TRBV7-2 with TRBJ2-7, with 8 bases identical to TRBD2. The CDR3 is CASSFAGTRREQYF. As DNA, the CDR3 is TGTGCCAGCAGCTTCGCCGGGACTAGGAGGGAGCAGTACTTC.